Given below is one T cell receptor (beta chain) in context. This sample was taken from a study of blood T cell repertoires in COVID-19. About the study: Sources were T cells, B-cell-depleted T cells, or PBMCs; the material itself was cDNA or gDNA.

CDR3 length equals 15 residues. Germline trimming cut 5 bases from V and 2 bases from J; bases unmatched to any gene: 8. Germline CDR1 SGHTA, CDR2 FQGNSA. Per the study methods: Amplification with reference gene primers provided the estimates of nucleated cell counts. Produced via immunoSEQ multiplex PCR; TCRdb's table is partial and in-frame only. V, J and clone size derive from that table, while D and trimming were established from the DNA sequence. The sample includes around 130,000 clones, about 74% of them seen just once. This chain connects TRBV7-2 to TRBJ1-2; 7 positions agree with TRBD1. This TCR derives from a man aged 50 to 59 with acute or convalescent COVID-19. The source material was peripheral blood. CDR3 bases: TGTGCCAGCAGCCCCGACAGGGCCAGAAACTATGGCTACACCTTC. This translates into CASSPDRARNYGYTF.